These T cell receptor beta chains were read from a single sample in a study of memory B cells and T cells in multiple sclerosis. Sequenced by immunoSEQ multiplex PCR; TCRdb stores in-frame clones only, minus some. Among roughly 14,000 clones, approximately 70% were seen once, and the ten largest hold under 2.5%. The source material was memory (CD45RO+) CD4+ T cells from blood. Receptors originate from a human donor with multiple sclerosis. CDR3s include the opening cysteine and the closing phenylalanine or tryptophan. D genes are given only for firm matches. Size is stated for part of the rows, as once, few or many counts, or as a class when the clone is expanded.

j_call v_call d_call clone_size cdr3_aa cdr3_nt
TRBJ2-7 TRBV6-1 TRBD2 . CASREVGGSSYEQYF TGTGCCAGCAGGGAGGTGGGGGGGAGCTCCTACGAGCAGTACTTC
TRBJ1-1 TRBV12-5 . . CASGQRQLNTEAFF TGTGCTAGTGGTCAGCGACAGTTGAACACTGAAGCTTTCTTT
TRBJ1-1 TRBV18 TRBD1 few CASSPSQSQGAAEAFF TGTGCCAGCTCACCGTCCCAATCACAGGGGGCAGCTGAAGCTTTCTTT
TRBJ1-2 TRBV5-1 TRBD1 . CASSLEGQGWLGYTF TGCGCCAGCAGCTTGGAAGGACAGGGTTGGCTCGGCTACACCTTC
TRBJ2-5 TRBV10-2 . . CASSEQGMGETQYF TGCGCCAGCAGTGAGCAGGGGATGGGAGAGACCCAGTACTTC
TRBJ1-2 TRBV12-5 . . CASGPLRPLYGYTF TGTGCTAGTGGTCCCCTGAGGCCACTCTATGGCTACACCTTC
TRBJ2-1 TRBV5-1 . once CASRITGTTYNEQFF TGCGCCAGCAGAATAACCGGGACAACCTACAATGAGCAGTTCTTC
TRBJ2-2 TRBV7-3 TRBD1 . CASSLGQGLGGELFF TGTGCCAGCAGCCTGGGACAGGGTTTAGGCGGGGAGCTGTTTTTT
TRBJ2-1 TRBV5-1 TRBD2 . CASSLGLAGYNEQFF TGCGCCAGCAGCTTGGGACTAGCGGGCTACAATGAGCAGTTCTTC
TRBJ1-6 TRBV2 . . CASTPPGSSYNSPLHF TGTGCCAGCACCCCGCCGGGTAGCTCCTATAATTCACCCCTCCACTTT
TRBJ2-1 TRBV5-1 . . CASSLFDRLATNEQFF TGCGCCAGCAGCTTGTTTGACCGGCTAGCCACAAATGAGCAGTTCTTC
TRBJ1-5 TRBV10-3 . . CAISEWGGNQPQHF TGTGCCATCAGTGAGTGGGGGGGCAATCAGCCCCAGCATTTT
TRBJ2-3 TRBV6-1 TRBD2 . CASSASGRSADTQYF TGTGCCAGCAGTGCAAGCGGGAGAAGCGCAGATACGCAGTATTTT
TRBJ1-5 TRBV23-1 TRBD1 . CASSQDRSESHF TGCGCCAGCAGTCAGGACAGGTCAGAATCGCATTTT
TRBJ1-2 TRBV6-6 . . CASTLGDHGYTF TGTGCCAGCACTCTCGGGGATCATGGCTACACCTTC
TRBJ2-1 TRBV29-1 . few CSVAVPPSYNEQFF TGCAGCGTCGCAGTACCACCCTCCTACAATGAGCAGTTCTTC
TRBJ1-2 TRBV6-5 . . CASSPNRYGYTF TGTGCCAGCAGCCCAAACAGATATGGCTACACCTTC
TRBJ2-2 TRBV14 . few CASSLLQGLANTGELFF TGTGCCAGCAGCCTCCTACAGGGCTTGGCGAACACCGGGGAGCTGTTTTTT
TRBJ1-3 TRBV19 . . CASSPRGIKGTIYF TGTGCCAGTAGCCCGCGCGGGATTAAAGGCACCATATATTTT
TRBJ2-5 TRBV18 . few CASSPPSRGQTQYF TGTGCCAGCTCACCACCATCAAGGGGCCAGACCCAGTACTTC
TRBJ2-7 TRBV2 TRBD2 few CASSVSAGRQGEQYF TGTGCCAGCAGTGTATCAGCGGGACGCCAGGGCGAGCAGTACTTC
TRBJ1-2 TRBV5-1 . . CASSLEDGGGYTF TGCGCCAGCAGCTTAGAGGATGGTGGTGGCTACACCTTC
TRBJ2-1 TRBV6-5 . . CASSYEGRGYNEQFF TGTGCCAGCAGTTACGAAGGAAGGGGTTACAATGAGCAGTTCTTC
TRBJ2-7 TRBV19 . . CASSIEDTYEQYF TGTGCCAGTAGTATTGAGGATACCTACGAGCAGTACTTC
TRBJ1-1 TRBV6-5 . . CASRQVTGSTEAFF TGTGCCAGCAGACAAGTCACAGGGAGCACTGAAGCTTTCTTT
TRBJ1-1 TRBV29-1 . . CSVASNTEAFF TGCAGCGTTGCCTCGAACACTGAAGCTTTCTTT
TRBJ2-7 TRBV2 TRBD1 few CASTLTGAIYEQYF TGTGCCAGCACCCTGACAGGGGCGATCTACGAGCAGTACTTC
TRBJ1-2 TRBV6-5 . . CASSYLSAGGNYGYTF TGTGCCAGCAGTTATTTATCTGCGGGTGGTAACTATGGCTACACCTTC
TRBJ1-2 TRBV5-4 TRBD1 . CASSSNMDRGHYGYTF TGTGCCAGCAGCTCAAATATGGACAGGGGGCACTATGGCTACACCTTC
TRBJ1-1 TRBV27 . . CATTRRGEAFF TGTGCCACCACTCGGCGGGGCGAAGCTTTCTTT
TRBJ2-1 TRBV5-4 . . CASSFPTGDYNEQFF TGTGCCAGCAGCTTTCCGACAGGAGACTACAATGAGCAGTTCTTC
TRBJ2-7 TRBV6-1 TRBD2 few CASSEGWAGGADEQYF TGTGCCAGCAGTGAAGGTTGGGCGGGGGGGGCGGACGAGCAGTACTTC
TRBJ2-7 TRBV6-5 TRBD2 . CASSLGTTPLREQYF TGTGCCAGCAGCCTCGGGACTACCCCTCTGAGGGAGCAGTACTTC
TRBJ2-3 TRBV6-1 TRBD1 . CASRPDRVSDTQYF TGTGCCAGCAGACCGGACAGGGTTTCGGATACGCAGTATTTT
TRBJ1-3 TRBV5-1 . . CASSLGGSGFGNTIYF TGCGCCAGCAGCTTGGGTGGCAGCGGTTTCGGAAACACCATATATTTT
TRBJ1-1 TRBV6-1 . . CASSERTMGIEAFF TGTGCCAGCAGTGAAAGGACTATGGGAATTGAAGCTTTCTTT
TRBJ2-7 TRBV28 . . CASSLSASPNEQYF TGTGCCAGCAGTTTATCGGCTAGTCCGAACGAGCAGTACTTC
TRBJ1-1 TRBV6-6 . . CASSRRNRDTEAFF TGTGCCAGCAGTCGCCGAAACAGGGACACTGAAGCTTTCTTT
TRBJ1-5 TRBV5-1 . few CASSDYQPQHF TGCGCCAGCAGTGACTATCAGCCCCAGCATTTT
TRBJ1-2 TRBV6-1 . few CASSGRGDYGYTF TGTGCCAGCAGTGGCAGGGGTGACTATGGCTACACCTTC
TRBJ1-2 TRBV4-2 . . CASSQGTHVRQAVGGYTF TGTGCCAGCAGCCAAGGGACCCACGTACGACAGGCGGTCGGTGGCTACACCTTC
TRBJ1-1 TRBV28 . . CASSKDPGTFSEAFF TGTGCCAGCAGTAAAGATCCCGGGACATTTTCCGAAGCTTTCTTT
TRBJ1-2 TRBV19 TRBD1 . CASSVIRDRRHGYTF TGTGCCAGTAGCGTAATCCGGGACAGGAGACATGGCTACACCTTC
TRBJ2-5 TRBV5-1 . few CASSLLTQETQYF TGCGCCAGCAGCTTGCTTACTCAAGAGACCCAGTACTTC
TRBJ2-5 TRBV7-6 . . CASSLEGASGPVAQYF TGTGCCAGCAGCTTAGAGGGAGCCAGCGGGCCGGTGGCCCAGTACTTC